The 6 T cell receptor beta chains in this list originate from one sample, sequenced in a study of T cell changes during pregnancy in multiple sclerosis. Libraries were prepared by immunoSEQ multiplex PCR; TCRdb keeps only in-frame clonotypes and omits some of them. Here the sample spans approximately 30,000 clones, approximately 89% being singletons. This specimen consisted of CD4+ T cells from peripheral blood mononuclear cells, obtained in the second trimester of pregnancy. The source is a female donor with multiple sclerosis, enrolled in a pregnancy study.

V usage is TRBV30 and J usage is TRBJ2-6; possibly TRBD2 for D (7 bases). The CDR3 sequence is 17 residues long. Germline values: CDR1 GTSNPN, CDR2 SVGIG (reference sequence). V lost 5 bases and J 1 base, leaving 18 bases between the germline ends. CDR3 coding DNA: TGTGCCTGGCAGCGGGGTACAGGGCAGTCTGGGGCCAACGTCCTGACTTTC. This gives the protein CAWQRGTGQSGANVLTF.

The V gene is TRBV10-3, the J gene TRBJ2-2; TRBD1 matches at 11 bases. The CDR3 sequence is 18 residues long. The V gene's germline CDR1 is ENHRY and CDR2 SYGVKD. With V trimmed by 2 bases and J by 4 bases, 9 bases remained unmatched. The CDR3, as DNA: TGTGCCATCAGTGAGCTTGGACAGGGGGCAGGTGGCACCGGGGAGCTGTTTTTT. Its protein is CAISELGQGAGGTGELFF.

CDR3 region: CASSESGRLNTEAFF. CDR3 DNA sequence: TGTGCCAGCAGCGAGAGCGGACGGCTGAACACTGAAGCTTTCTTT. The V and J genes are TRBV5-4 and TRBJ1-1; no clear D. This CDR3 is 15 amino acids long. Germline V CDR1 and CDR2: SGHNT, YYREEE (reference sequence). V lost 4 bases and J lost 0, with 13 bases in between. Drawing the rest from reference TRBV5-4 and TRBJ1-1, the complete variable domain is ETGVTQSPTHLIKTRGQQVTLRCSSQSGHNTVSWYQQALGQGPQFIFQYYREEENGRGNFPPRFSGLQFPNYSSELNVNALELDDSALYLCASSESGRLNTEAFFGQGTRLTVV.

V usage is TRBV5-4 and J usage is TRBJ1-6; no clear D. Germline values: CDR1 SGHNT, CDR2 YYREEE (reference sequence). The CDR3 contains 13 residues. Deletions cut 4 bases from V and 8 bases from J, with 10 bases between. The CDR3 DNA follows: TGTGCCAGCAGCCCCGGGATCGATTCACCCCTCCACTTT. This codes for CASSPGIDSPLHF.

About this clone itself: An end of the junction differs from the germline gene, which may be a read error. The chain links TRBV16 to TRBJ2-7; 7 nucleotides line up with TRBD2. CDR3 length: 12 amino acids. Germline-derived CDR1 and CDR2 are KGHSY and FQNENV. CDR3 sequence: CASSQGGEALHF. CDR3 DNA: TGTGCCAGCAGCCAGGGAGGGGAGGCCTTGCACTTC.

This rearrangement joins TRBV9 to TRBJ1-2, with unresolved D. CDR1 is SGDLS, CDR2 YYNGEE, per germline. The CDR3 runs to 14 residues. Trimming left V 4 bases short and J 9 bases short, with 19 bases between. In DNA, the CDR3 is TGTGCCAGCAGCCCCCAGGTACTTTTGAATAGCTACACCTTC. Translated, it gives CASSPQVLLNSYTF.